A single sample gave rise to the 30 T cell receptor beta chains below, sequenced in a study of T cell repertoires in cytomegalovirus infection (dated 2019 in TCRdb). Sequencing was carried out with an Illumina HiSeq 1500. The public reads were quality trimmed at Q25 with fastp and then assembled into clones with MiXCR by TCRdb, keeping productive beta chains. Rows with a matching CDR3 protein are joined into one entry that keeps the most common DNA and genes. The table for this sample lists fewer than 950,000 distinct CDR3 sequences; around a third of them were counted only once. About an eighth of the sample goes to the ten largest clones. This specimen's treatment or condition label, interpreted: in vitro stimulation with specific CMV peptide epitopes to enrich CMV-specific T cells. No antigens are known for them. The sequencing used cultured CD8+ T cells from PBMCs, collected from culture after CMV antigen stimulation. The receptors shown here come from a human donor in good health (CMV status not recorded). Some clones in this sample may be carry-over from other donors' samples.

The chain joins TRBV7-3 to TRBJ1-2; 10 bases are shared with TRBD1. Germline V gene data show CDR1 as SGHTA and CDR2 as FQGTGA. V was pared by 5 bases and J by 5 bases, with 8 bases of the junction left unmatched. The CDR3 spans 15 residues. The DNA of the CDR3 is TGTGCCAGCAGCCCAACGGGACAGGGGATATATGGCTACACCTTC. Encoded protein: CASSPTGQGIYGYTF.

This clonotype has just a few counts. The V gene is TRBV6-1, the J gene TRBJ2-3, with D perhaps assigned TRBD1 or TRBD2 (6 bases each). The ends were cut back, 8 bases at V and 1 base at J, with 16 bases in the middle. The CDR3 has 15 amino acids. Germline V CDR1 and CDR2: MNHNS, SASEGT. CDR3 residues: CASGVGRGRTDTQYF. The CDR3 bases are TGTGCCAGCGGAGTAGGACGGGGGCGCACAGATACGCAGTATTTT.

The chain is built from TRBV29-1 and TRBJ1-4, with D unresolved. This CDR3 spans 15 amino acids. The germline V gene has CDR1 SQVTM and CDR2 ANQGSEA. Trimming shortened V by 7 bases and J by 3 bases, and 18 bases separated the two germline ends. The CDR3 sequence: CSASPERGANEKLFF. In nucleotides, the CDR3 is TGCAGCGCCTCCCCAGAACGGGGAGCTAATGAAAAACTGTTTTTT.

This clonotype was seen a handful of times. This chain uses TRBV12-3 or TRBV12-4 with TRBJ2-5; 7 positions match TRBD2. The CDR3 has 15 residues. Unmatched junction bases numbered 7, after V lost 1 base and J lost 5 bases. The CDR3 is CASSLGAGIVETQYF. The CDR3 DNA reads as TGTGCCAGCAGTTTAGGAGCGGGGATAGTGGAGACCCAGTACTTC.

This clonotype was found a few times. The chain joins TRBV23-1 to TRBJ2-3; D is perhaps TRBD2 (5 bases). TRBV23-1 is treated as an ORF (open reading frame) with a function not yet certain. The CDR3 is 15 amino acids. V lost 4 bases to trimming and J lost 2 bases, with 13 bases between them. CDR3 bases: TGCGCCAGCAGTCCCTTAGCGAACTTCACAGATACGCAGTATTTT. It is translated as CASSPLANFTDTQYF.

This clonotype was recorded once. This chain connects TRBV24-1 to TRBJ2-4; 9 bases align to TRBD1. The CDR3 loop spans 19 amino acids. Germline CDR1 reads KGHDR; CDR2 reads SFDVKD. Unmatched junction bases numbered 12, after V lost 4 bases and J lost 0 bases. CDR3: CATSDLRDRESLAKNIQYF. The DNA of the CDR3 is TGTGCCACCAGTGACCTCCGGGACAGGGAATCCCTAGCCAAAAACATTCAGTACTTC.

This clonotype showed up many times. The chain carries TRBV7-8 and TRBJ1-1; tentative D call: TRBD1 (6 bases). The germline V gene encodes CDR1 SGHVS and CDR2 FQNEAQ. Between the trimmed V and J ends, which lost 3 bases and 1 base, there was a span of 15 bases. CDR3 size: 16 residues. The DNA of the CDR3 is TGTGCCAGCAGCTTTGGCAGGGGCGATCCGAACACTGAAGCTTTCTTT. It is translated as CASSFGRGDPNTEAFF.

V gene TRBV11-1 combines with J gene TRBJ2-2; D ambiguous. This CDR3 spans 18 amino acids. V lost 2 bases to trimming and J lost 4 bases, with 20 bases between them. CDR1 SGHAT and CDR2 FQDESV come from the germline V gene (reference sequence). CDR3 DNA: TGTGCCAGCAGCTTAAATCTGGGCAGCTTCCCCAGCACCGGGGAGCTGTTTTTT. Translating it yields CASSLNLGSFPSTGELFF.

This clonotype has at least ten counts. V usage is TRBV27 and J usage is TRBJ2-2; 10 positions match TRBD1. V was pared by 5 bases and J by 6 bases, with 9 bases of the junction left unmatched. CDR3 size: 16 residues. Germline V CDR1 and CDR2: MNHEY, SMNVEV (reference sequence). CDR3 amino acids: CASSLLRTGGPGELFF. DNA for the CDR3: TGTGCCAGCAGTCTACTACGGACAGGGGGACCCGGGGAGCTGTTTTTT.

This chain uses TRBV20-1 with TRBJ1-3; D possibly corresponds to TRBD1 (5 bases). The CDR3 has 14 amino acids. Per the germline V gene, CDR1 is DFQATT and CDR2 is SNEGSKA (reference sequence). Trimming cost V 1 base and J 4 bases, with 11 bases left between them. The CDR3 nucleotides read TGCAGTGCTAGAGGGGCAGGGCCAGGAAACACCATATATTTT. This codes for CSARGAGPGNTIYF.

The chain has TRBV7-9 and TRBJ1-1; TRBD1 matches 11 bases. This CDR3 contains 20 residues. The germline V gene encodes CDR1 SEHNR and CDR2 FQNEAQ (reference sequence). The V segment lost 5 bases and the J segment 5 bases; nucleotides outside the gene matches: 22. The DNA for the CDR3 is TGTGCCAGCAGCCCGACCAACGATGGGACAGGGGGTAAGGTGAGGACTGAAGCTTTCTTT. Its translation is CASSPTNDGTGGKVRTEAFF.

This clonotype was detected a few times. The chain recombines TRBV19 with TRBJ2-1; no reliable D call. The CDR3 totals 12 residues. From germline, CDR1 is LNHDA and CDR2 SQIVND (reference sequence). The V and J ends lost 8 bases and 3 bases respectively, with 8 bases between them. CDR3: CASGRVYNEQFF. DNA of the CDR3: TGTGCCAGTGGAAGGGTCTACAATGAGCAGTTCTTC.

This clonotype was observed a handful of times. The genes are TRBV7-6 and TRBJ2-1; TRBD2 matches 9 bases. V gave up 5 bases and J gave up 9 bases; unmatched junction bases: 11. From germline, CDR1 is SGHVS and CDR2 FNYEAQ. The CDR3 is 15 residues long. This CDR3 reads CASSIYGGGAGEQFF. CDR3 DNA: TGTGCCAGCAGCATTTACGGCGGGGGGGCCGGTGAGCAGTTCTTC.

This chain links TRBV5-1 with TRBJ1-6; D is uncertain. This CDR3 spans 16 amino acids. The germline V gene has CDR1 SGHRS and CDR2 YFSETQ. V was clipped by 2 bases and J by 9 bases, with 18 bases between them. The CDR3 nucleotides are TGCGCCAGCAGCTTATACTCGAAGGGCAGTGCTTCACCCCTCCACTTT. Its translation: CASSLYSKGSASPLHF.

This rearrangement joins TRBV7-3 to TRBJ1-5, with D tentatively TRBD1 (5 bases). The germline V and J ends were trimmed by 2 bases and 3 bases, with 11 bases remaining between them. This CDR3 is 15 amino acids long. Germline-derived CDR1 and CDR2 are SGHTA and FQGTGA. Written as DNA, the CDR3 is TGTGCCAGCAGCTTAGACGGGGGGGACAATCAGCCCCAGCATTTT. This sequence encodes CASSLDGGDNQPQHF. Full variable domain (missing parts from reference TRBV7-3 and TRBJ1-5): GAGVSQTPSNKVTEKGKYVELRCDPISGHTALYWYRQSLGQGPEFLIYFQGTGAADDSGLPNDRFFAVRPEGSVSTLKIQRTERGDSAVYLCASSLDGGDNQPQHFGDGTRLSIL.

The CDR3 nucleotides are TGTGCCAGCAGTTTAACCCACGGGACAGCAACCTACGAGCAGTACTTC. It specifies CASSLTHGTATYEQYF. This chain links TRBV27 with TRBJ2-7; 7 bases fit TRBD1. CDR1 and CDR2 from the germline V gene are MNHEY and SMNVEV (reference sequence). This CDR3 comprises 16 residues. The junction had 9 bases not matched to a gene; V was cut back by 2 bases and J by 2 bases.

This chain links TRBV11-2 with TRBJ1-6; 9 nucleotides agree with TRBD1. Trimming at V came to 6 bases and at J to 0 bases, leaving 3 bases not matched to a gene. CDR3 length equals 16 residues. The germline CDR1 and CDR2 sequences are SGHAT and FQNNGV. The CDR3 is CASRTGGNSYNSPLHF. The DNA of the CDR3 is TGTGCCAGCAGGACAGGGGGGAACTCCTATAATTCACCCCTCCACTTT.

This clonotype has a handful of counts. The rearrangement uses TRBV6-2 or TRBV6-3 and TRBJ1-5; D unresolved. Trimming shortened V by 5 bases and J by 10 bases, and 12 bases separated the two germline ends. Per germline, CDR1 MNHEY and CDR2 SVGEGT. The CDR3 loop spans 12 amino acids. CDR3 DNA sequence: TGTGCCAGCAGTATTCAACGGTTACCCCAGCATTTT. Its translation: CASSIQRLPQHF.

Written as DNA, the CDR3 is TGTGCCAACTCGGGACAGGCGTTTTCCTATGGCTACACCTTC. The encoded protein is CANSGQAFSYGYTF. The chain combines TRBV2 with TRBJ1-2, with 8 bases that match TRBD1. Germline V lookup: CDR1 SNHLY, CDR2 FYNNEI. V trimming: 10 bases; J trimming: 4 bases; junction bases outside the gene matches: 11. The CDR3 covers 14 residues.

This chain links TRBV15 with TRBJ2-2; D call uncertain. CDR1 and CDR2 (germline): LNHNV, YYDKDF (reference sequence). The CDR3 covers 16 residues. With 0 bases removed from V and 1 base from J, the gap between germline ends came to 9 bases. CDR3 bases: TGTGCCACCAGCAGAGAAGGGCACTGGAACACCGGGGAGCTGTTTTTT. Protein: CATSREGHWNTGELFF. Filled out from reference TRBV15 and TRBJ2-2, the complete variable domain reads DAMVIQNPRYQVTQFGKPVTLSCSQTLNHNVMYWYQQKSSQAPKLLFHYYDKDFNNEADTPDNFQSRRPNTSFCFLDIRSPGLGDTAMYLCATSREGHWNTGELFFGEGSRLTVL.

The genes are TRBV5-1 and TRBJ2-3, with TRBD1 identical over 7 bases. Per the germline V gene, CDR1 is SGHRS and CDR2 is YFSETQ. V was pared by 0 bases and J by 2 bases, with 12 bases of the junction left unmatched. The CDR3 has 18 amino acids. CDR3 sequence reads: CASSLDGFGTASTDTQYF. The CDR3 DNA reads as TGCGCCAGCAGCTTGGATGGATTCGGGACAGCGTCCACAGATACGCAGTATTTT.

This clonotype was counted many times. The CDR3 reads CASNLAGGPLETQYF. The CDR3 coding sequence is TGTGCCAGCAACCTAGCGGGGGGGCCTTTGGAGACCCAGTACTTC. This chain connects TRBV7-2 to TRBJ2-5, with TRBD2 matching 12 bases. The J segment lost 5 bases and the V segment lost 7 bases, leaving 8 bases of the junction unmatched. CDR1 is SGHTA, CDR2 FQGNSA, per germline. This CDR3 contains 15 residues.

This clonotype occurred a few times. The V gene is TRBV12-3 or TRBV12-4, the J gene TRBJ2-5, with D tentatively TRBD1 (6 bases). CDR3 length equals 15 residues. V was trimmed by 4 bases and J by 5 bases, leaving 17 bases between them. CDR3 nucleotide sequence: TGTGCCAGCAGTTCGAGGACAGAGGCTGCGGAGACCCAGTACTTC. Its protein product is CASSSRTEAAETQYF.

This clonotype has more than one count but fewer than ten. The chain carries TRBV6-4 and TRBJ2-3; no firm D call. The CDR3 is 15 residues long. Germline-derived CDR1 and CDR2 are MRHNA and SNTAGT. V shed 6 bases and J shed 0 bases, with 13 bases lying between them. CDR3 loop: CASRTNPTSTDTQYF. The CDR3 nucleotides are TGTGCCAGCAGGACAAATCCTACGAGCACAGATACGCAGTATTTT.

This clonotype was seen a handful of times. The chain links TRBV7-6 to TRBJ2-3; 7 nucleotides line up with TRBD1. CDR3 size: 15 residues. Germline V gene lookup returns CDR1 SGHVS and CDR2 FNYEAQ. Trimming cost V 1 base and J 6 bases; bases outside gene matches: 7. CDR3 residues: CASSLGGQLGDTQYF. DNA for the CDR3: TGTGCCAGCAGCTTAGGGGGACAGCTGGGCGATACGCAGTATTTT.

The V gene is TRBV9, the J gene TRBJ2-3, with 9 bases lining up with TRBD1. CDR1 is SGDLS and CDR2 is YYNGEE in the germline V gene. The V gene end was trimmed by 3 bases and the J gene end by 2 bases; junction bases not matched to a gene: 7. The CDR3 loop spans 16 amino acids. In DNA, the CDR3 is TGTGCCAGCAGCGCTTACGACAGGGGGAACACAGATACGCAGTATTTT. It yields the protein CASSAYDRGNTDTQYF.

This clonotype has just a few counts. The V and J genes are TRBV7-6 and TRBJ1-5; D is uncertain. The CDR3 loop spans 13 amino acids. CDR1 SGHVS and CDR2 FNYEAQ come from the germline V gene. V gave up 3 bases and J gave up 6 bases, with 9 bases separating them. The CDR3, as DNA: TGTGCCAGCAGCTTCGGTGTGGCTCAGCCCCAGCATTTT. It translates to CASSFGVAQPQHF.

This clonotype occurred a few times. V is TRBV7-9 and J is TRBJ2-1; possible D gene TRBD2, 6 bases. V lost 4 bases and J lost 13, with 8 bases in between. The CDR3 spans 10 residues. In germline, CDR1 is SEHNR, CDR2 FQNEAQ (reference sequence). As DNA, the CDR3 is TGTGCCAGCAGCTACGGGAGTCAGTTCTTC. Translation: CASSYGSQFF.

V gene TRBV10-1 combines with J gene TRBJ2-5; D perhaps matches TRBD2 (6 bases). The CDR3 is made up of 14 amino acids. V lost 1 base and J 4 bases, leaving 10 bases between the germline ends. CDR1 is WNHNN and CDR2 is SYGVQD in the germline V gene (reference sequence). For the CDR3, the DNA is TGCGCCAGCAGTGAGTTGCGGGATTCAGAGACCCAGTACTTC. Residues: CASSELRDSETQYF.

Note on this clonotype: One end of the junction does not line up with germline, which may come from a read error. The V gene is TRBV13, the J gene TRBJ1-2; 9 positions match TRBD1. CDR3 size: 16 residues. Germline V gene data show CDR1 as PRHDT and CDR2 as FYEKMQ (reference sequence). The CDR3 sequence: CTSSPRTGDTDYGYTF. The CDR3 DNA follows: TGTACCAGCAGCCCCAGGACAGGGGACACAGACTATGGCTACACCTTC.